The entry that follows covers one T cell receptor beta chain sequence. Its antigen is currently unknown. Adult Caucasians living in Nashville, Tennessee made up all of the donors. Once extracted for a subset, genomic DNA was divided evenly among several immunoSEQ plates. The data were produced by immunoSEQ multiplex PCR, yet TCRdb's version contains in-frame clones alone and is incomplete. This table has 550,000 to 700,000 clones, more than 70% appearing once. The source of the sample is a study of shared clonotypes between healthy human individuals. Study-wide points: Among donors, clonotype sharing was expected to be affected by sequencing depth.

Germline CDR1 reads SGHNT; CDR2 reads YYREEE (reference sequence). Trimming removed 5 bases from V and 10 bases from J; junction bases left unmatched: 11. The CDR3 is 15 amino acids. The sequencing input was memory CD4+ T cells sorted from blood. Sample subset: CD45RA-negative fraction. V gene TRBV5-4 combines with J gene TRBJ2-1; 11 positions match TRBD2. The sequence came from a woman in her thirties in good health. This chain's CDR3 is CASRPGLAGSGEQFF. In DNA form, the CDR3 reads TGTGCCAGCAGACCTGGACTAGCGGGCTCGGGAGAGCAGTTCTTC.